What follows is one T cell receptor (beta chain) and its context. Authors' methods: Reference gene primers were amplified, and this amplification served to estimate nucleated cell counts. The protocol was immunoSEQ multiplex PCR, while the TCRdb copy is restricted to in-frame clones and leaves out a portion. Clone size and the V and J calls come from that table; the DNA yielded D and trimming. The table lists 55,000 or so clones, 70% to 90% of them singletons. The V and J ends lost 2 bases and 2 bases respectively, with 11 bases between them. This CDR3 is built from 15 residues. Germline CDR1 MNHEY, CDR2 SVGEGT. This record belongs to a study of blood T cell repertoires in COVID-19. Study-level information: There were acute and convalescent COVID-19 samples, and they came from the United States, Italy and Spain. Sources were T cells, B-cell-depleted T cells, or PBMCs; the material itself was cDNA or gDNA.

The TCR sequence derives from a man aged 60-69 years with active or convalescent COVID-19. Sequencing was carried out using peripheral blood. The chain has TRBV6-2 or TRBV6-3 and TRBJ2-3, with a possible D match to TRBD1 (5 bases). The CDR3 region is CASSYRGAITDTQYF. CDR3 in DNA: TGTGCCAGCAGTTACCGTGGGGCCATCACAGATACGCAGTATTTT.